A selection of T cell receptor beta chains follows, all from one sample in a study of somatic mutations in cytotoxic T cells in rheumatoid arthritis. Sequenced by immunoSEQ multiplex PCR; TCRdb stores in-frame clones only, minus some. The profile shows about 10,000 clones, 80% of them singletons. Sequences were obtained from CD8+ T cells sorted from blood. All receptors come from an adult with rheumatoid arthritis. CDR3s include the opening cysteine and the closing phenylalanine or tryptophan. The D gene is left open where the match is weak. Where a row states a size, it is once, few, many or the class of an expanded clone; other rows omit it.

clone size	J gene	CDR3 length	D gene	V gene	CDR3 protein	CDR3 DNA
.	TRBJ2-1	17	.	TRBV10-3	CAISEDVGAPPYNEQFF	TGTGCCATCAGTGAGGACGTTGGGGCGCCACCCTACAATGAGCAGTTCTTC
.	TRBJ1-6	13	.	TRBV28	CASSLALNSPLHF	TGTGCCAGCAGTTTGGCCCTTAATTCACCCCTCCACTTT
.	TRBJ2-1	13	.	TRBV5-1	CASSQDNYNEQFF	TGCGCCAGCAGCCAGGACAACTACAATGAGCAGTTCTTC
.	TRBJ1-1	13	TRBD1	TRBV10-3	CAIRGDRSTEAFF	TGTGCCATCAGGGGGGACAGGTCCACTGAAGCTTTCTTT
.	TRBJ2-1	15	.	TRBV6-4	CASSDSAGSYNEQFF	TGTGCCAGCAGTGACTCAGCGGGCTCCTACAATGAGCAGTTCTTC
.	TRBJ1-3	14	.	TRBV13	CASSLENRMNTIYF	TGTGCCAGCAGCTTAGAAAACCGGATGAACACCATATATTTT
.	TRBJ1-1	14	TRBD1	TRBV7-8	CASSLRQGVGEAFF	TGTGCCAGCAGCTTAAGACAGGGGGTGGGTGAAGCTTTCTTT
.	TRBJ2-5	15	TRBD1	TRBV7-3	CASSLNPGQQETQYF	TGTGCCAGCAGCTTGAATCCGGGACAGCAAGAGACCCAGTACTTC
.	TRBJ1-1	14	.	TRBV27	CASSRTAMNTEAFF	TGTGCCAGCAGCCGGACAGCAATGAACACTGAAGCTTTCTTT
.	TRBJ2-4	16	.	TRBV15	CATSIDNRAAKNIQYF	TGTGCCACCAGCATAGACAACAGGGCGGCCAAAAACATTCAGTACTTC
.	TRBJ2-7	14	TRBD1	TRBV7-9	CASSLTGTGVEQYF	TGTGCCAGCAGCTTAACCGGGACAGGGGTCGAGCAGTACTTC
few	TRBJ2-3	15	TRBD1	TRBV28	CASSTPGGYTDTQYF	TGTGCCAGCAGTACCCCAGGGGGCTACACAGATACGCAGTATTTT
.	TRBJ1-2	15	TRBD1	TRBV13	CASSLWGQGHNGYTF	TGTGCCAGCAGCTTATGGGGACAGGGGCACAATGGCTACACCTTC
.	TRBJ2-1	15	TRBD1	TRBV30	CAWSATGGTWDEQFF	TGTGCCTGGAGCGCGACAGGGGGCACTTGGGATGAGCAGTTCTTC
.	TRBJ2-3	17	TRBD1	TRBV5-6	CASSLPHRGLNTDTQYF	TGTGCCAGCAGCTTGCCCCACAGGGGGCTGAACACAGATACGCAGTATTTT
.	TRBJ2-7	16	TRBD1	TRBV23-1	CASIRVRGQGMDEQYF	TGCGCCAGCATCCGTGTCCGGGGACAGGGTATGGACGAGCAGTACTTC
.	TRBJ2-7	13	.	TRBV28	CASSLYAAYEQYF	TGTGCCAGCAGTTTATACGCAGCCTACGAGCAGTACTTC
.	TRBJ2-3	19	.	TRBV21-1	CASSRTRGRPGLATDTQYF	TGTGCCAGCAGTCGCACTAGGGGGCGCCCGGGACTAGCCACAGATACGCAGTATTTT
.	TRBJ1-2	17	TRBD1	TRBV7-2	CASSSRAMDRGAYGYTF	TGTGCCAGCAGCTCCAGAGCCATGGACAGGGGAGCCTATGGCTACACCTTC
few	TRBJ2-1	14	.	TRBV29-1	CSVEPGPSYNEQFF	TGCAGCGTTGAGCCGGGACCCTCCTACAATGAGCAGTTCTTC
.	TRBJ1-1	12	.	TRBV5-5	CASSLGAAEAFF	TGTGCCAGCAGCTTGGGGGCAGCTGAAGCTTTCTTT
.	TRBJ1-2	12	.	TRBV30	CAWSGTVYGYTF	TGTGCCTGGAGTGGGACAGTCTATGGCTACACCTTC
.	TRBJ1-2	14	TRBD1	TRBV25-1	CASSRAGTGEGYTF	TGTGCCAGCAGCCGGGCCGGGACAGGGGAAGGCTACACCTTC
.	TRBJ2-2	14	TRBD1	TRBV13	CASRDRLITGELFF	TGTGCCAGCAGGGACAGGTTAATCACCGGGGAGCTGTTTTTT
.	TRBJ1-5	13	.	TRBV4-2	CASSQGRGQPQHF	TGTGCCAGCAGCCAGGGGAGGGGCCAGCCCCAGCATTTT
.	TRBJ2-3	14	TRBD2	TRBV6-4	CASSDLAGMDTQYF	TGTGCCAGCAGTGACTTAGCGGGGATGGATACGCAGTATTTT
.	TRBJ2-2	16	TRBD2	TRBV4-1	CASSQDRGGVTGELFF	TGCGCCAGCAGCCAAGATCGGGGGGGAGTCACCGGGGAGCTGTTTTTT
.	TRBJ2-1	19	TRBD2	TRBV19	CASSIGGRGRASGGLWQFF	TGTGCCAGTAGTATCGGGGGCAGGGGCCGCGCTAGCGGGGGACTGTGGCAGTTCTTC
.	TRBJ2-7	13	.	TRBV6-1	CASSEGTAYEQYF	TGTGCCAGCAGTGAAGGAACGGCCTACGAGCAGTACTTC
.	TRBJ1-2	17	.	TRBV5-1	CASRKGHMGDYSYGYTF	TGCGCCAGCAGAAAGGGACACATGGGGGATTATAGCTATGGCTACACCTTC
.	TRBJ2-3	15	.	TRBV5-6	CASSTWGGAADTQYF	TGTGCCAGCAGCACCTGGGGGGGCGCAGCAGATACGCAGTATTTT